Below, 15 T cell receptor beta chains from the same sample are listed, as sequenced in a study of T cells in Graves' hyperthyroidism and ophthalmopathy. Regions amplified from RNA transcripts were the TCR beta CDR3 regions. TCR CDR3 regions were first amplified by RT-PCR with HTBI primers. TCRdb reprocessed the multiplex PCR reads via MiXCR and lists one record per CDR3 protein. The sample has under 450,000 distinct CDR3 sequences; approximately 14% are singletons. Sample: blood. Receptors were obtained from a woman under 30 with Graves' hyperthyroidism.

This clonotype was seen more than once but under ten times. CDR3: CASSADRALTGELFF. The CDR3 nucleotides read TGTGCCAGCAGCGCAGATAGAGCTCTGACCGGGGAGCTGTTTTTT. The chain has TRBV7-2 and TRBJ2-2, with D uncertain. CDR3 length: 15 amino acids. Germline assignment: CDR1 SGHTA and CDR2 FQGNSA. The ends were cut back, 5 bases at V and 5 bases at J, with 15 bases in the middle. Full variable domain (rest looked up from reference TRBV7-2 and TRBJ2-2): GAGVSQSPSNKVTEKGKDVELRCDPISGHTALYWYRQSLGQGLEFLIYFQGNSAPDKSGLPSDRFSAERTGGSVSTLTIQRTQQEDSAVYLCASSADRALTGELFFGEGSRLTVL.

This clonotype showed up many times. V usage is TRBV28 and J usage is TRBJ2-7; possibly TRBD2 for D (7 bases). CDR3 length: 13 amino acids. The V and J ends lost 3 bases and 6 bases respectively, with 12 bases between them. The V gene's germline CDR1 is MDHEN and CDR2 SYDVKM. CDR3 nucleotides: TGTGCCAGCAGTTTCCGGGGGGCGAGCGAGCAGTACTTC. As protein: CASSFRGASEQYF.

This rearrangement joins TRBV28 to TRBJ2-5, with D possibly TRBD2 on 5 matching bases. This CDR3 has 15 residues. Trimming shortened V by 5 bases and J by 6 bases, and 19 bases separated the two germline ends. The germline V gene encodes CDR1 MDHEN and CDR2 SYDVKM. CDR3 coding DNA: TGTGCCAGCAGTGGACTTATGCGAAAGATAAAGACCCAGTACTTC. Encoded protein: CASSGLMRKIKTQYF.

This clonotype has more than one count but fewer than ten. J is TRBJ1-6 and V is TRBV5-6, with D possibly matching TRBD1 (5 bases). The CDR3 loop spans 14 amino acids. The germline CDR1 and CDR2 sequences are SGHDT and YYEEEE. V dropped 1 base and J dropped 7 bases, with 9 bases sitting between them. As DNA, the CDR3 is TGTGCCAGCAGCTTGAAGGGGTTGAATTCACCCCTCCACTTT. The encoded protein is CASSLKGLNSPLHF.

This clonotype was seen ten or more times. The V gene is TRBV7-2, the J gene TRBJ2-1; TRBD2 matches 7 bases. The CDR3 runs to 17 residues. Trimming took 8 bases from V and 2 from J; bases not matched to a gene: 15. CDR1 is SGHTA, CDR2 FQGNSA, per germline. CDR3 amino acids: CASRPGPAGGTYNEQFF. The CDR3 DNA is TGTGCCAGCCGCCCAGGCCCCGCCGGGGGGACCTACAATGAGCAGTTCTTC.

The J gene is TRBJ2-5, the V gene TRBV7-3, with 9 bases that match TRBD1. Germline CDR1 reads SGHTA; CDR2 reads FQGTGA. With 2 bases clipped from V and 3 bases from J, the junction kept 4 bases outside the gene matches. The CDR3 has 15 amino acids. CDR3 sequence: CASSLSTGGEETQYF. The CDR3 nucleotides read TGTGCCAGCAGCTTATCCACAGGGGGCGAAGAGACCCAGTACTTC.

The sample holds a few counts of this clonotype. A much more abundant neighbour one base away suggests this may be a read error. The chain is built from TRBV28 and TRBJ2-3; D is undetermined. The J call is doubtful: the DNA matches TRBJ1-5 better. The CDR3 extends over 12 amino acids. CDR1 is MDHEN and CDR2 is SYDVKM in the germline V gene. The CDR3 nucleotides are TGTGCCAGCGACACCCGCACAGATACGCAGCATTTT. Residues: CASDTRTDTQHF.

This clonotype appeared a few times. The CDR3 reads CAISAGLDYNEQFF. CDR3 bases: TGTGCCATCAGTGCGGGATTAGATTACAATGAGCAGTTCTTC. This chain uses TRBV10-3 with TRBJ2-1; a possible D gene is TRBD2 (5 bases). Germline loops: CDR1 ENHRY, CDR2 SYGVKD. The CDR3 covers 14 residues. V was trimmed by 4 bases and J by 4 bases, leaving 11 bases between them.

This clonotype has more than one count but fewer than ten. The chain employs TRBV20-1 and TRBJ1-5; tentatively, D is TRBD1 (5 bases). CDR1 DFQATT and CDR2 SNEGSKA come from the germline V gene (reference sequence). The CDR3 is made up of 17 amino acids. V gave up 0 bases and J gave up 0 bases, with 15 bases separating them. As DNA, the CDR3 is TGCAGTGCTAGAGATCTTGCAGGGATCGGTAGCAATCAGCCCCAGCATTTT. Encoded protein: CSARDLAGIGSNQPQHF.

This clonotype appeared many times. The gene calls are TRBV20-1 and TRBJ2-7, with a weak D call TRBD1 (5 bases). Trimming stripped 4 bases from V and 3 bases from J, with 19 bases between. CDR1 is DFQATT, CDR2 SNEGSKA, per germline (reference sequence). This CDR3 contains 15 residues. CDR3 residues: CSAKRTPRNHYEQYF. DNA for the CDR3: TGCAGTGCTAAGAGGACACCCCGGAACCACTACGAGCAGTACTTC.

This clonotype has only a few counts. The V call is TRBV7-2, the J call TRBJ2-1, with 9 nucleotides matching TRBD1. Germline assignment: CDR1 SGHTA and CDR2 FQGNSA. The CDR3 has 14 residues. The ends lost 8 bases at V and 7 bases at J; junction bases unmatched: 9. CDR3 bases: TGTGCCAGCGGCAACAGGGGGCGCGGAAATGAGCAGTTCTTC. As protein: CASGNRGRGNEQFF.

This clonotype was seen repeatedly, ten times or more. This chain links TRBV4-3 with TRBJ1-5; TRBD1 agrees at 8 bases. CDR3 length: 15 residues. The germline gives CDR1 LGHNA, CDR2 YSLEER. Trimming took 3 bases from V and 4 from J; bases not matched to a gene: 5. The chain's CDR3 is CASSQQTGANQPQHF. The CDR3 nucleotides are TGCGCCAGCAGCCAGCAGACAGGGGCAAATCAGCCCCAGCATTTT.

This clonotype was picked up many times. The junction shows a germline mismatch at one end, possibly a read error. This chain connects TRBV2 to TRBJ2-5; TRBD1 agrees at 7 bases. This CDR3 has 15 amino acids. CDR1 and CDR2 from the germline V gene are SNHLY and FYNNEI. CDR3 nucleotides: TGTGCCAGCAGCGAAGTGGGACAGCACCAAGAGACCCAGTACTTC. Translating gives CASSEVGQHQETQYF.

At least ten counts were recorded for this clonotype. The genes are TRBV2 and TRBJ2-3; no definite D call. In germline, CDR1 is SNHLY, CDR2 FYNNEI. The CDR3 loop spans 15 amino acids. Trimming took 7 bases from V and 0 from J, leaving 14 bases between them. The CDR3 protein is CASIRARYSTDTQYF. CDR3 nucleotides: TGTGCCAGCATAAGGGCAAGGTACAGCACAGATACGCAGTATTTT.

This clonotype occurred many times. The gene calls are TRBV24-1 and TRBJ2-2, with D unclear. This CDR3 spans 14 amino acids. Germline CDR1 and CDR2: KGHDR and SFDVKD. V lost 4 bases and J 0 bases, leaving 5 bases between the germline ends. The chain's CDR3 is CATSDWTNTGELFF. The CDR3 coding sequence is TGTGCCACCAGTGACTGGACGAACACCGGGGAGCTGTTTTTT.